One sample yielded the 4 T cell receptor beta chains listed below, sequenced in a study of shared clonotypes between healthy human individuals (dated by TCRdb to 2020 to 2022). Receptor amplification or capture employed the immunoSEQ multiplex PCR assay. TCRdb provides this immuneACCESS table in a form limited to in-frame rearrangements. Some clones are lacking; in checked studies, under half of them reflect an unresolved V gene, and why the rest are absent is not known. This sample gives some 2,100,000 clones in total; around 95% of them show up just once. The biggest ten clones account for over 0.1% of the sample. The sequencing input was naive CD4+ T cells sorted from blood. The sample's cell subset or site, from its label and the paper: CD45RA+ positively selected. The receptors originated from a young man in good health.

The chain links TRBV4-1 to TRBJ1-4, with D perhaps matching TRBD1 (5 bases). This CDR3 spans 16 amino acids. V lost 0 bases to trimming and J lost 7 bases, with 15 bases between them. Germline lookup yields CDR1 MGHRA and CDR2 YSYEKL. CDR3 nucleotides: TGCGCCAGCAGCCAAGATGTGGGGCAGGTGGCTGAAAAACTGTTTTTT. This codes for CASSQDVGQVAEKLFF.

This chain joins TRBV19 and TRBJ2-6; 12 bases agree with TRBD1. With 4 bases clipped from V and 4 bases from J, the junction kept 8 bases outside the gene matches. Germline values: CDR1 LNHDA, CDR2 SQIVND (reference sequence). The CDR3 contains 18 residues. CDR3 amino acids: CASSKSPGQGAGANVLTF. CDR3 DNA sequence: TGTGCCAGTAGTAAGTCTCCGGGACAGGGGGCCGGGGCCAACGTCCTGACTTTC.

This chain connects TRBV19 to TRBJ2-3, with D tentatively TRBD2 (7 bases). Germline CDR1 LNHDA, CDR2 SQIVND (reference sequence). V was clipped by 5 bases and J by 2 bases, with 17 bases between them. This CDR3 is 16 amino acids long. Written as DNA, the CDR3 is TGTGCCAGTAGTTGGGGGGCTAGCGGAGACACAGATACGCAGTATTTT. This encodes CASSWGASGDTDTQYF.

The rearrangement uses TRBV18 and TRBJ2-2; D remains unclear. Germline loops: CDR1 KGHSH, CDR2 LQKENI. V was clipped by 3 bases and J by 5 bases, with 13 bases between them. The CDR3 loop spans 15 amino acids. The CDR3 reads CASSPSLGLTGELFF. The CDR3 DNA sequence: TGTGCCAGCTCACCGAGTCTCGGCCTAACCGGGGAGCTGTTTTTT.